The 12 T cell receptor beta chains below come from one sample, sequenced in a study of spatial heterogeneity in lung cancer. The time point here: blood at routine non-recurrence follow-up after resection. TCRdb re-called the 5' RACE reads with MiXCR, one entry per CDR3 protein. Of about 46,000 distinct CDR3 sequences listed, around 11% are singletons. Sample: PBMCs, taken at follow-up. The receptors were gathered from a male donor with early-stage non-small cell lung cancer.

This chain uses TRBV5-6 with TRBJ1-1, with D hard to call. This CDR3 spans 14 amino acids. V was shortened by 0 bases and J by 5 bases, with 11 bases between the two germline ends. Germline V gives CDR1 SGHDT, CDR2 YYEEEE. The CDR3 DNA is TGTGCCAGCAGCTTGGGGGCTGGGAGGACTGAAGCTTTCTTT. Amino acids: CASSLGAGRTEAFF.

The rearrangement joins TRBV27 to TRBJ1-2; D is undetermined. Germline loops: CDR1 MNHEY, CDR2 SMNVEV (reference sequence). The CDR3 contains 14 residues. Trimming stripped 5 bases from V and 8 bases from J, with 18 bases between. CDR3 loop: CASSPRGGALGYTF. In nucleotides, the CDR3 is TGTGCCAGCAGTCCCCGAGGAGGCGCCCTGGGCTACACCTTC.

This clonotype was recorded at least ten times. The chain is built from TRBV12-3 or TRBV12-4 and TRBJ2-3; a possible D gene is TRBD2 (6 bases). This CDR3 has 15 amino acids. The V end was cut by 5 bases, the J end by 2 bases, with 14 bases between. The CDR3 DNA follows: TGTGCCAGCAGTCCCGGGAGAAACCCCACAGATACGCAGTATTTT. It encodes CASSPGRNPTDTQYF.

This clonotype appeared many times. The V and J genes are TRBV20-1 and TRBJ2-7; 10 positions agree with TRBD2. This CDR3 has 19 residues. CDR1 and CDR2 (germline): DFQATT, SNEGSKA (reference sequence). The V segment lost 2 bases and the J segment 3 bases; nucleotides outside the gene matches: 19. In DNA form, the CDR3 reads TGCAGTGCTAGACCAGAGACAGGGCTAGTAGCTAGCGGGGGCTACGAGCAGTACTTC. It yields the protein CSARPETGLVASGGYEQYF.

This clonotype was counted ten times or more. Here the CDR3 reads CASSDRGRDTEAFF. Here the CDR3 DNA reads TGTGCCAGCAGTGACCGGGGAAGGGACACTGAAGCTTTCTTT. The chain has TRBV6-1 and TRBJ1-1; D gene uncertain. CDR3 length: 14 residues. Germline lookup yields CDR1 MNHNS and CDR2 SASEGT. V lost 3 bases and J lost 3, with 11 bases in between.

This clonotype has ten or more counts. The CDR3 is CASSLEGAYEQYF. The DNA for the CDR3 is TGTGCCAGCAGCCTAGAGGGAGCCTACGAGCAGTACTTC. The J gene is TRBJ2-7, the V gene TRBV3-1, with D perhaps TRBD2 (5 bases). V lost 4 bases and J 2 bases, leaving 9 bases between the germline ends. Per the germline V gene, CDR1 is LGHDT and CDR2 is YNNKEL (reference sequence). The length of the CDR3 is 13 residues.

This clonotype has a count of ten or more. This chain joins TRBV6-5 and TRBJ1-6, with D perhaps matching TRBD1 (6 bases). The germline V and J ends were trimmed by 2 bases and 10 bases, with 15 bases remaining between them. The CDR3 totals 15 residues. From germline, CDR1 is MNHEY and CDR2 SVGAGI. Here the CDR3 reads CASSYAGGRNSPLHF. The CDR3 nucleotides are TGTGCCAGCAGTTACGCGGGGGGGCGAAACTCACCCCTCCACTTT.

This clonotype was picked up many times. This rearrangement joins TRBV7-9 to TRBJ2-5; D uncertain. The CDR3 runs 11 residues. V was trimmed by 4 bases and J by 5 bases, leaving 5 bases between them. The V gene's germline CDR1 is SEHNR and CDR2 FQNEAQ (reference sequence). DNA of the CDR3: TGTGCCAGCAGCTACGGGGAGACCCAGTACTTC. Amino acids: CASSYGETQYF. The complete variable domain, with remaining parts taken from reference TRBV7-9 and TRBJ2-5, reads DTGVSQNPRHKITKRGQNVTFRCDPISEHNRLYWYRQTLGQGPEFLTYFQNEAQLEKSRLLSDRFSAERPKGSFSTLEIQRTEQGDSAMYLCASSYGETQYFGPGTRLLVL.

Only a few counts were recorded for this clonotype. This chain joins TRBV14 and TRBJ1-1, with a tentative D call TRBD1 (6 bases). The V gene lost 4 bases and the J gene lost 3 bases, with 15 bases spanning the gap. Per germline, CDR1 SGHDN and CDR2 FVKESK. This CDR3 has 15 amino acids. The CDR3 is CASSPRTGWDTEAFF. In DNA, the CDR3 is TGTGCCAGCAGCCCCCGCACAGGGTGGGACACTGAAGCTTTCTTT.

The chain carries TRBV7-2 and TRBJ2-3, with 9 bases lining up with TRBD1. The CDR3 has 14 residues. Germline CDR1 and CDR2: SGHTA and FQGNSA. J gave up 5 bases and V 5 bases, and 5 bases lay outside the gene matches. The CDR3 here is CASSLGQGRDTQYF. CDR3 nucleotides: TGTGCCAGCAGCCTTGGACAGGGGAGAGATACGCAGTATTTT.

The genes are TRBV6-5 and TRBJ2-7; perhaps D is TRBD1 or TRBD2 (5 bases each). In germline, CDR1 is MNHEY, CDR2 SVGAGI. This CDR3 spans 14 amino acids. V was trimmed by 5 bases and J by 2 bases, leaving 13 bases between them. The CDR3 loop reads CASSRDGPTYEQYF. In nucleotides, the CDR3 is TGTGCCAGCAGTCGGGACGGACCCACCTACGAGCAGTACTTC.

In its sample, this clonotype was seen many times. The gene calls are TRBV7-8 and TRBJ2-4, with D possibly matching TRBD2 (6 bases). This CDR3 is built from 17 residues. CDR1 SGHVS and CDR2 FQNEAQ come from the germline V gene. Trimming cost V 5 bases and J 0 bases, with 17 bases left between them. DNA of the CDR3: TGTGCCAGCAGCCCACAGACTAGGGTCGTAGCCAAAAACATTCAGTACTTC. Translation: CASSPQTRVVAKNIQYF.